This T cell receptor (beta chain) derives from a study of beta chain features in type 1 diabetes. CDR1 and CDR2 (germline): SNHLY, FYNNEI. V lost 2 bases and J 5 bases, leaving 10 bases between the germline ends. The CDR3 is 13 residues long. Only a few counts were recorded for this clone. Its cognate antigen is unknown. Investigators reverse transcribed all isolated RNA, so they sequenced expressed TCRB transcripts. Naive, central memory and regulatory T cell samples averaged around 3.9 million immunoSEQ reads each. The protocol was immunoSEQ multiplex PCR, while the TCRdb copy is restricted to in-frame clones and leaves out a portion. The sample consists of 130,000 or so clones, roughly 10% of them appearing once. General study findings and limits: Relative to healthy donors, patients appeared to have naive, central memory and Treg TCRB repertoires that were more similar. Diminished insertions and augmented deletions at VDJ junctions characterized type 1 diabetes patients. Among all four CD4+ subsets, Type 1 diabetes patients had TCRB CDR3s that were moderately but significantly shorter.

CD45RO/CCR7/CD25/CD127/CD95/CD27 separated CD4+ naive, central memory, regulatory and stem cell-like memory cells by sorting. The clonotype was recovered from a young man with type 1 diabetes. The rearrangement links TRBV2 to TRBJ2-7; D unresolved. Source material: central memory CD4+ T cells from blood. Written as DNA, the CDR3 is TGTGCCAGCAGTGAAAATCCGCGAGACGAGCAGTACTTC. Translated: CASSENPRDEQYF.